This is a list of T cell receptor beta chains from one sample in a study of spatial heterogeneity in lung cancer. TCRdb analysed the 5' RACE reads with MiXCR anew, one entry per CDR3 protein. Here the sample spans more than 20,000 distinct CDR3 sequences, 4.6% being singletons. This specimen was PBMCs, taken at surgery. The receptor source for this set is a male donor with early-stage non-small cell lung cancer. CDR3s include the opening cysteine and the closing phenylalanine or tryptophan. Each record gives: clone size, V gene, D gene, J gene, CDR3 length, CDR3 DNA, CDR3 protein. A D gene is named only where the DNA matches it firmly. Size tells how often a clone was seen (once, few, many) or the class of an expanded clone, and some rows leave it out.

>few|TRBV20-1|NA|TRBJ2-4|17
TGCAGTGCTAGAGAACGGTCCCCTACCATAGCCAAAAACATTCAGTACTTC
CSARERSPTIAKNIQYF
>many|TRBV24-1|TRBD1|TRBJ2-5|15
TGTGCCACCAGTGTTGGGACAGGGATACAAGAGACCCAGTACTTC
CATSVGTGIQETQYF
>many|TRBV29-1|NA|TRBJ2-6|17
TGCAGCGTTGAAGACGGCGAAGCTTACTCTGGGGCCAACGTCCTGACTTTC
CSVEDGEAYSGANVLTF
>many|TRBV19|NA|TRBJ2-1|14
TGTGCCAGTAGTCCCAGATGGGCCTACAATGAGCAGTTCTTC
CASSPRWAYNEQFF
>many|TRBV5-1|TRBD1|TRBJ1-2|15
TGCGCCAGCAGCTTTGCGACGGACAGGGGGAATGGCTACACCTTC
CASSFATDRGNGYTF
>many|TRBV5-1|NA|TRBJ2-3|16
TGCGCCAGCAGCTTCGGCAGCCAACTTAGCACAGATACGCAGTATTTT
CASSFGSQLSTDTQYF
>medium-sized|TRBV27|TRBD1|TRBJ1-5|16
TGTGCCAGCAGATACAAGGGACAGTATAGCAATCAGCCCCAGCATTTT
CASRYKGQYSNQPQHF
>many|TRBV28|TRBD2|TRBJ2-1|16
TGTGCCAGCAGTTCACTAGCGGGAGGGTCCTACAATGAGCAGTTCTTC
CASSSLAGGSYNEQFF
>NA|TRBV7-3|TRBD1|TRBJ1-1|15
TGTGCCAGCAGCAGTTCCGGGACAGGGAAGACTGAAGCTTTCTTT
CASSSSGTGKTEAFF
>medium-sized|TRBV27|TRBD2|TRBJ2-3|15
TGTGCCAGCAGTTCCTTTAGCGGGAGCACAGATACGCAGTATTTT
CASSSFSGSTDTQYF
>medium-sized|TRBV28|NA|TRBJ2-5|15
TGTGCCAGCAGTTTAGTGACGCTGAGGAAGGAGACCCAGTACTTC
CASSLVTLRKETQYF
>few|TRBV7-2|TRBD2|TRBJ2-7|14
TGTGCCAGCAGCAGAGCGGGAGAAGTGTGGGAGCAGTACTTC
CASSRAGEVWEQYF
>few|TRBV12-3/TRBV12-4|NA|TRBJ1-5|14
TGTGCCAGCAGCGTACGGGGCTTCGATCAGCCCCAGCATTTT
CASSVRGFDQPQHF
>many|TRBV25-1|NA|TRBJ2-2|12
TGTGCCAGCAGTGAATTTACCGGGGAGCTGTTTTTT
CASSEFTGELFF
>many|TRBV2|TRBD1|TRBJ1-5|15
TGTGCCAGCAGTCTACGGGCGACAGGGGGACAGCCCCAGCATTTT
CASSLRATGGQPQHF
>NA|TRBV7-2|NA|TRBJ2-2|13
TGTGCCAGTGACAGAGCGAACACCGGGGAGCTGTTTTTT
CASDRANTGELFF
>many|TRBV7-8|TRBD1|TRBJ1-2|16
TGTGCCAGCAGCCCTCGTCCCGGGACAGGGGGCTATGGCTACACCTTC
CASSPRPGTGGYGYTF
>few|TRBV7-2|NA|TRBJ1-5|15
TGTGCCAGCAGCTTCTCACAAGGTAGCAATCAGCCCCAGCATTTT
CASSFSQGSNQPQHF
>many|TRBV2|TRBD2|TRBJ2-3|14
TGTGCCAGCAGTACTAGCGGGCGCACAGATACGCAGTATTTT
CASSTSGRTDTQYF
>many|TRBV6-2/TRBV6-3|TRBD1|TRBJ1-1|16
TGTGCCAGCAGTTCCCTGGACAGGATACCGAACACTGAAGCTTTCTTT
CASSSLDRIPNTEAFF
>many|TRBV27|TRBD1|TRBJ2-3|16
TGTGCCAGCAGTCTCCTTCCGGGACAGGGTTCAGATACGCAGTATTTT
CASSLLPGQGSDTQYF
>many|TRBV23-1|NA|TRBJ1-5|13
TGCGCCAACAGGACCGAAAACAATCAGCCCCAGCATTTT
CANRTENNQPQHF
>NA|TRBV27|NA|TRBJ1-6|16
TGTGCCAGCAGTTTAACCGCAGGGGCCCTCAATTCACCCCTCCACTTT
CASSLTAGALNSPLHF
>many|TRBV10-3|TRBD2|TRBJ2-7|18
TGTGCCATCAGTGAGTCAGGGCTAGCGGGAGTTCTCCCGAACGAGCAGTACTTC
CAISESGLAGVLPNEQYF
>medium-sized|TRBV10-2|NA|TRBJ2-5|13
TGCGCCAGCAGATCGGACCTAAGGGAGACCCAGTACTTC
CASRSDLRETQYF
>few|TRBV2|NA|TRBJ2-1|14
TGTGCCAGCAGTGTTTCGGGAGGGGGCAGTGAGCAGTTCTTC
CASSVSGGGSEQFF
>many|TRBV6-5|TRBD1|TRBJ2-2|13
TGTGCCAGCGGGACAGGGTCAACCGGGGAGCTGTTTTTT
CASGTGSTGELFF
>many|TRBV5-4|NA|TRBJ2-7|15
TGTGCCAGCAGCCCCACCTCAGGTGACTACTACGAGCAGTACTTC
CASSPTSGDYYEQYF
>many|TRBV7-9|NA|TRBJ1-1|12
TGTGCCAGCAGCTTGTGGGGAACTGAAGCTTTCTTT
CASSLWGTEAFF
>medium-sized|TRBV28|NA|TRBJ2-7|14
TGTGCCAGCAGTGCCCACTCAGGGTCCTACGAGCAGTACTTC
CASSAHSGSYEQYF
>many|TRBV7-2|NA|TRBJ2-5|17
TGTGCCAGCAGCTTAGGAGGCCTACTAGGGACTCAAGAGACCCAGTACTTC
CASSLGGLLGTQETQYF
>many|TRBV29-1|TRBD2|TRBJ2-7|16
TGCAGCGTTGGTCCTAGCGGGGGACGAAACCCCTACGAGCAGTACTTC
CSVGPSGGRNPYEQYF
>few|TRBV3-1|NA|TRBJ2-7|11
TGTGCCAGCAGCCACGGACTGGAGCAGTACTTC
CASSHGLEQYF
>many|TRBV7-9|NA|TRBJ1-5|14
TGTGCCAGCAGCCCCCCAACCCTGGGATCGCCCCAGCATTTT
CASSPPTLGSPQHF
>many|TRBV7-9|TRBD1|TRBJ1-5|13
TGTGCCAGCAGCCAGGGACAGAATCAGCCCCAGCATTTT
CASSQGQNQPQHF
>many|TRBV20-1|NA|TRBJ1-4|11
TGCAGTGCTCCCCTGGGGGAAAAACTGTTTTTT
CSAPLGEKLFF
>few|TRBV5-1|TRBD2|TRBJ2-1|16
TGCGCCAGCAGCTTGCCCCTAGCGGGAGGGTTGGATGAGCAGTTCTTC
CASSLPLAGGLDEQFF
>many|TRBV6-5|TRBD2|TRBJ2-1|14
TGTGCCAGCAGTCAGCGGGGGTACTACAATGAGCAGTTCTTC
CASSQRGYYNEQFF
>many|TRBV2|NA|TRBJ1-2|13
TGTGCCAGCGGATCAGACGGACTTACTGGCTACACCTTC
CASGSDGLTGYTF
>NA|TRBV6-6|NA|TRBJ2-1|11
TGTGCCAGCAGTTACAGCAATGAGCAGTTCTTC
CASSYSNEQFF
>NA|TRBV20-1|NA|TRBJ2-1|15
TGCAGTGCTAGAGATCCACGCGCGAGAAACAATGAGCAGTTCTTC
CSARDPRARNNEQFF
>few|TRBV3-1|NA|TRBJ1-5|15
TGTGCCAGCAGCCAAGGGACCCCAGGCAATCAGCCCCAGCATTTT
CASSQGTPGNQPQHF
>many|TRBV12-3/TRBV12-4|NA|TRBJ1-5|13
TGTGCCAGCAGTTTAGGTGACAGCCAGCCCCAGCATTTT
CASSLGDSQPQHF
>few|TRBV20-1|NA|TRBJ1-1|11
TGCAGTGCCCACCGAATCGCTGAAGCTTTCTTT
CSAHRIAEAFF
>NA|TRBV2|NA|TRBJ1-5|14
TGTGCCAGCAGTGATCCGGGGGGCAATCAGCCCCAGCATTTT
CASSDPGGNQPQHF
>many|TRBV6-6|NA|TRBJ1-5|13
TGTGCCAGCAGTTTTAGTAGCAATCAGCCCCAGCATTTT
CASSFSSNQPQHF
>NA|TRBV7-9|NA|TRBJ2-5|15
TGTGCCAGCAGCTTAGGTGGGACACAACAAGAGACCCAGTACTTC
CASSLGGTQQETQYF
>many|TRBV6-2/TRBV6-3|TRBD1|TRBJ2-5|13
TGTGCCAGCAGGCCGACAGGGGAAGAGACCCAGTACTTC
CASRPTGEETQYF
>many|TRBV25-1|NA|TRBJ2-7|15
TGTGCCAGCGCCCCCGGGACATCTCCTTCTAGCGAGCAGTACTTC
CASAPGTSPSSEQYF
>many|TRBV6-5|NA|TRBJ2-2|13
TGTGCCAGCAGTTACTCGAACACCGGGGAGCTGTTTTTT
CASSYSNTGELFF
>few|TRBV20-1|NA|TRBJ1-4|12
TGCAGTGCCAATGGACTGGATGAAAAACTGTTTTTT
CSANGLDEKLFF
>NA|TRBV30|TRBD1|TRBJ2-5|16
TGTGCCTGGAGTGTAGGAGACAGGGGATACGGAGAGACCCAGCACTTC
CAWSVGDRGYGETQHF
>medium-sized|TRBV28|NA|TRBJ1-1|15
TGTGCCAGCAGTTCCCCACCCGTCACAGGTACTGAAGCTTTCTTT
CASSSPPVTGTEAFF